A single sample is the source of the 30 T cell receptor beta chains below, sequenced in a study of OX40 agonist ivuxolimab in advanced cancers. Sequenced by immunoSEQ multiplex PCR; TCRdb stores in-frame clones only, minus some. Of about 94,000 clones detected, roughly 90% appear once; the ten largest clones hold 0.25% to 0.35%. The sequences come from CD4+ or CD8+ T cells sorted from blood, collected in a trial of the OX40 agonist ivuxolimab. These receptors all come from an adult with an advanced solid tumor such as melanoma, head and neck, liver or kidney cancer.

The chain combines TRBV6-5 with TRBJ1-4; possible D gene TRBD1, 5 bases. The CDR3 extends over 15 amino acids. Germline V gene sequence: CDR1 MNHEY, CDR2 SVGAGI. V was clipped by 0 bases and J by 3 bases, with 8 bases between them. This CDR3 reads CASSYSGPSNEKLFF. CDR3 coding DNA: TGTGCCAGCAGTTACTCGGGACCGTCTAATGAAAAACTGTTTTTT.

The genes are TRBV5-1 and TRBJ2-7; 11 nucleotides line up with TRBD1. There are 21 residues in the CDR3. The germline V gene encodes CDR1 SGHRS and CDR2 YFSETQ. V gave up 0 bases and J gave up 3 bases; unmatched junction bases: 20. The CDR3 nucleotides are TGCGCCAGCAGCTTGGTGAGTTCCCCCGGGACAGGGGGAATATTGCGCTACGAGCAGTACTTC. Protein: CASSLVSSPGTGGILRYEQYF.

This clone occurred once. The CDR3 is CASSDRDRPYGYTF. The CDR3 bases are TGTGCCAGCAGTGATCGGGACAGACCTTATGGCTACACCTTC. The rearrangement joins TRBV25-1 to TRBJ1-2, with 7 nucleotides matching TRBD1. This CDR3 comprises 14 residues. Per germline, CDR1 MGHDK and CDR2 SYGVNS. V was pared by 3 bases and J by 5 bases, with 6 bases of the junction left unmatched.

This CDR3 is CASSLGDNSPLHF. CDR3 bases: TGTGCCAGCAGCCTGGGAGATAATTCACCCCTCCACTTT. V is TRBV27 and J is TRBJ1-6; D remains ambiguous. This CDR3 is built from 13 residues. In germline, CDR1 is MNHEY, CDR2 SMNVEV (reference sequence). V dropped 6 bases and J dropped 5 bases, with 8 bases sitting between them.

The chain uses TRBV6-5 and TRBJ1-2; a possible D gene is TRBD1 (6 bases). CDR1 is MNHEY and CDR2 is SVGAGI in the germline V gene. There are 15 residues in the CDR3. V dropped 0 bases and J dropped 4 bases, with 12 bases sitting between them. This CDR3 reads CASSYSPGHPYGYTF. CDR3 in DNA: TGTGCCAGCAGTTACTCCCCGGGACACCCCTATGGCTACACCTTC.

CDR3 region: CASSYHKTVVREQYF. In nucleotides, the CDR3 is TGTGCCAGCAGTTACCACAAGACAGTCGTGCGCGAGCAGTACTTC. V gene TRBV6-5 combines with J gene TRBJ2-7; the D gene is possibly TRBD1 (5 bases). Trimming removed 2 bases at V and 6 bases at J, with 17 bases between. The germline gives CDR1 MNHEY, CDR2 SVGAGI. The length of the CDR3 is 15 residues.

The V gene is TRBV30, the J gene TRBJ1-6, with 7 bases identical to TRBD1. This CDR3 has 13 amino acids. V lost 5 bases and J lost 4; bases outside the gene matches: 2. Germline V gene data show CDR1 as GTSNPN and CDR2 as SVGIG (reference sequence). The CDR3 loop is CAWSQGYNSPLHF. The CDR3 DNA reads as TGTGCCTGGTCACAGGGGTATAATTCACCCCTCCACTTT. The whole variable domain, remainder taken from reference TRBV30 and TRBJ1-6, is SQTIHQWPATLVQPVGSPLSLECTVEGTSNPNLYWYRQAAGRGLQLLFYSVGIGQISSEVPQNLSASRPQDRQFILSSKKLLLSDSGFYLCAWSQGYNSPLHFGNGTRLTVT.

This sequence joins TRBV5-5 and TRBJ2-7; 8 bases match TRBD2. V shed 1 base, J shed 6 bases, and the junction held 6 bases outside the gene matches. The length of the CDR3 is 14 residues. From germline, CDR1 is SGHKS and CDR2 YYEKEE (reference sequence). CDR3 sequence: CASSLSGRGAEQYF. The CDR3 DNA reads as TGTGCCAGCAGCTTGTCGGGGCGGGGGGCCGAGCAGTACTTC. Filled out from reference TRBV5-5 and TRBJ2-7, the complete variable domain reads DAGVTQSPTHLIKTRGQQVTLRCSPISGHKSVSWYQQVLGQGPQFIFQYYEKEERGRGNFPDRFSARQFPNYSSELNVNALLLGDSALYLCASSLSGRGAEQYFGPGTRLTVT.

The chain recombines TRBV7-6 with TRBJ2-7; D is tentatively TRBD1 or TRBD2 (5 bases each). Germline V gives CDR1 SGHVS, CDR2 FNYEAQ. The CDR3 length is 15 residues. V shed 8 bases and J shed 3 bases, with 20 bases lying between them. The CDR3 sequence is CASGPGAGILYEQYF. CDR3 nucleotide sequence: TGTGCCAGCGGTCCCGGGGCCGGGATCCTCTACGAGCAGTACTTC.

This clone was seen once. V is TRBV27 and J is TRBJ1-1; D not resolved. V lost 0 bases to trimming and J lost 1 base, with 15 bases between them. The CDR3 contains 17 residues. Germline CDR1 and CDR2: MNHEY and SMNVEV (reference sequence). CDR3 DNA: TGTGCCAGCAGTTTATCTACTCCTGGGATGGCGAACACTGAAGCTTTCTTT. Its protein product is CASSLSTPGMANTEAFF.

The chain employs TRBV19 and TRBJ2-3; 9 nucleotides align to TRBD1. Looked up from germline, CDR1 is LNHDA and CDR2 is SQIVND (reference sequence). V shed 7 bases and J 5 bases; nucleotides not matched to a gene: 7. The CDR3 consists of 14 residues. CDR3 nucleotides: TGTGCCAGTACACCACAGGGGGCTATAGATACGCAGTATTTT. This sequence encodes CASTPQGAIDTQYF.

This chain uses TRBV18 with TRBJ2-6, with D tentatively TRBD1 or TRBD2 (5 bases each). Looked up from germline, CDR1 is KGHSH and CDR2 is LQKENI. V lost 1 base, J lost 1 base, and 20 bases lay in between. The CDR3 spans 20 residues. The CDR3 bases are TGTGCCAGCTCACCACAGGTCCTAGGGGACGTAGGGTCTGGGGCCAACGTCCTGACTTTC. The encoded protein is CASSPQVLGDVGSGANVLTF.

The chain carries TRBV6-6 and TRBJ2-1, with unresolved D. The V gene lost 4 bases and the J gene lost 9 bases, with 10 bases spanning the gap. The CDR3 runs 12 residues. Germline CDR1 is MNHNY and CDR2 is SVGAGI (reference sequence). This CDR3 is CASSSYLAEQFF. The CDR3 nucleotides read TGTGCCAGCAGTTCCTACTTGGCTGAGCAGTTCTTC.

In its sample, this clone was seen a few times. This rearrangement joins TRBV19 to TRBJ2-2; 7 positions agree with TRBD1. This CDR3 region has 16 residues. The V and J ends lost 7 bases and 2 bases, in that order; junction bases with no gene match: 10. Per germline, CDR1 LNHDA and CDR2 SQIVND (reference sequence). The CDR3 is CASTLGTALNTGELFF. The CDR3 DNA sequence: TGTGCCAGTACCCTCGGGACAGCTTTAAACACCGGGGAGCTGTTTTTT.

This clone was counted only a few times. The chain recombines TRBV9 with TRBJ1-6; no reliable D call. Germline V gene sequence: CDR1 SGDLS, CDR2 YYNGEE. The CDR3 sequence is 13 residues long. Deletions cut 3 bases from V and 6 bases from J, with 7 bases between. The CDR3 nucleotides are TGTGCCAGCAGCGAGGAGGTTAATTCACCCCTCCACTTT. Amino acid sequence: CASSEEVNSPLHF. Combining the CDR3 with reference TRBV9 and TRBJ1-6 gives the whole variable domain DSGVTQTPKHLITATGQRVTLRCSPRSGDLSVYWYQQSLDQGLQFLIQYYNGEERAKGNILERFSAQQFPDLHSELNLSSLELGDSALYFCASSEEVNSPLHFGNGTRLTVT.

V usage is TRBV19 and J usage is TRBJ2-4; D uncertain. Germline V gene lookup returns CDR1 LNHDA and CDR2 SQIVND (reference sequence). The CDR3 runs to 14 residues. Trimming took off 6 bases at V and 5 bases at J, with 14 bases between the two ends. In DNA form, the CDR3 reads TGTGCCAGTAGCCCCTATGGGCAGGAAAACATTCAGTACTTC. Its protein is CASSPYGQENIQYF. The variable domain in full, completed from reference TRBV19 and TRBJ2-4, reads DGGITQSPKYLFRKEGQNVTLSCEQNLNHDAMYWYRQDPGQGLRLIYYSQIVNDFQKGDIAEGYSVSREKKESFPLTVTSAQKNPTAFYLCASSPYGQENIQYFGAGTRLSVL.

This chain connects TRBV6-1 to TRBJ1-5, with 10 bases lining up with TRBD1. Germline CDR1 reads MNHNS; CDR2 reads SASEGT. After removal of 8 bases from V and 4 bases from J, the junction contained 2 bases not matched to a gene. CDR3 length: 13 amino acids. The CDR3 spells CASGQGGNQPQHF. CDR3 nucleotides: TGTGCCAGCGGACAGGGGGGAAATCAGCCCCAGCATTTT.

The genes are TRBV6-5 and TRBJ2-3; D might be TRBD1 or TRBD2, each matching 5 bases. Trimming stripped 2 bases from V and 7 bases from J, with 13 bases between. The germline V gene has CDR1 MNHEY and CDR2 SVGAGI. The CDR3 has 14 residues. The DNA of the CDR3 is TGTGCCAGCAGTTACGATGTCGAGGGGAATACGCAGTATTTT. Its protein product is CASSYDVEGNTQYF.

The count of this clone is one. The V call is TRBV4-1, the J call TRBJ2-3, with D maybe TRBD2 (5 bases). V lost 2 bases to trimming and J lost 4 bases, with 10 bases between them. Germline V gives CDR1 MGHRA, CDR2 YSYEKL. This CDR3 spans 14 amino acids. The CDR3 protein is CASSQPVGADTQYF. The DNA for the CDR3 is TGCGCCAGCAGCCAACCGGTGGGAGCAGATACGCAGTATTTT.

V gene TRBV5-1 combines with J gene TRBJ2-5, with 15 bases matching TRBD2. Germline lookup yields CDR1 SGHRS and CDR2 YFSETQ. The trim removed 5 bases at V and 5 bases at J, leaving 7 bases unmatched. CDR3 length: 16 residues. The CDR3 sequence: CASSSGLAGGYETQYF. The CDR3 region has the DNA TGCGCCAGCAGTTCGGGACTAGCGGGGGGATATGAGACCCAGTACTTC.

The chain couples TRBV5-6 to TRBJ2-6, with D uncertain. In germline, CDR1 is SGHDT, CDR2 YYEEEE. With 4 bases removed from V and 0 bases from J, the gap between germline ends came to 11 bases. This CDR3 has 16 residues. This chain's CDR3 is CASSDILVSGANVLTF. The DNA of the CDR3 is TGTGCCAGCAGCGACATCCTAGTCTCTGGGGCCAACGTCCTGACTTTC.

The table lists this clone with a count of one. The rearrangement joins TRBV5-4 to TRBJ2-7, with D maybe TRBD1 (5 bases). Trimming removed 0 bases from V and 4 bases from J, with 14 bases in between. The germline CDR1 and CDR2 sequences are SGHNT and YYREEE (reference sequence). CDR3 length: 15 amino acids. The CDR3 loop reads CASSLGARVAYEQYF. Written as DNA, the CDR3 is TGTGCCAGCAGCTTGGGGGCCAGGGTGGCGTACGAGCAGTACTTC.

This clone has only one observation. This chain uses TRBV5-1 with TRBJ2-1; the D gene is possibly TRBD2 (5 bases). The CDR3 is 14 residues long. Germline V CDR1 and CDR2: SGHRS, YFSETQ. The V end lost 0 bases, the J end lost 6 bases, and 10 bases lay between the germline ends. The DNA of the CDR3 is TGCGCCAGCAGCTTGGCGCTAGGGAGCAATGAGCAGTTCTTC. This gives the protein CASSLALGSNEQFF.

The chain combines TRBV29-1 with TRBJ2-2; TRBD1 matches 7 bases. Germline loops: CDR1 SQVTM, CDR2 ANQGSEA. Trimming cost V 8 bases and J 5 bases; bases outside gene matches: 5. The CDR3 has 12 residues. This CDR3 reads CSYTTGTGELFF. The CDR3 DNA follows: TGCAGCTACACGACAGGGACCGGGGAGCTGTTTTTT.

This clone was seen just once. The gene calls are TRBV30 and TRBJ2-3; 14 bases are shared with TRBD2. V was pared by 2 bases and J by 5 bases, with 6 bases of the junction left unmatched. The V gene's germline CDR1 is GTSNPN and CDR2 SVGIG (reference sequence). The CDR3 has 16 amino acids. The CDR3 DNA is TGTGCCTGGAGTCCTTGGACTAGCGGGGGGATAGATACGCAGTATTTT. Translated: CAWSPWTSGGIDTQYF.

The rearrangement uses TRBV15 and TRBJ2-3, with 14 bases lining up with TRBD2. V shed 0 bases, J shed 2 bases, and the junction held 10 bases outside the gene matches. Per the germline V gene, CDR1 is LNHNV and CDR2 is YYDKDF (reference sequence). The length of the CDR3 is 20 residues. CDR3 sequence (DNA): TGTGCCACCAGCAGAGATAGGGGACTAGCGGGGGCCCTCCCCACAGATACGCAGTATTTT. This codes for CATSRDRGLAGALPTDTQYF.

The chain has TRBV7-2 and TRBJ2-4, with TRBD2 as a possible D gene (5 bases). Germline CDR1 reads SGHTA; CDR2 reads FQGNSA. This CDR3 contains 13 residues. Trimming shortened V by 5 bases and J by 6 bases, and 11 bases separated the two germline ends. The CDR3, as DNA: TGTGCCAGCAGCCCCGGACTGGCAAACATTCAGTACTTC. This codes for CASSPGLANIQYF.

This chain uses TRBV19 with TRBJ2-1; 10 bases fit TRBD2. Per the germline V gene, CDR1 is LNHDA and CDR2 is SQIVND (reference sequence). This CDR3 has 16 amino acids. Germline trimming cut 1 base from V and 3 bases from J; bases unmatched to any gene: 3. The CDR3 is CASSIGTSGYYNEQFF. The CDR3 DNA sequence: TGTGCCAGTAGTATAGGGACTAGCGGTTACTACAATGAGCAGTTCTTC.

This clone was seen a few times. The chain is built from TRBV4-3 and TRBJ2-2; D gene unclear. The V gene lost 0 bases and the J gene lost 6 bases, with 5 bases spanning the gap. Germline V gene data show CDR1 as LGHNA and CDR2 as YSLEER. The CDR3 is made up of 13 amino acids. DNA for the CDR3: TGCGCCAGCAGCCAAGATCCCGCCGGGGAGCTGTTTTTT. Translating gives CASSQDPAGELFF.

This chain links TRBV5-1 with TRBJ2-2; TRBD2 is a possible D gene (5 bases). V was pared by 6 bases and J by 5 bases, with 8 bases between. Germline V gene data show CDR1 as SGHRS and CDR2 as YFSETQ. CDR3 size: 12 residues. CDR3 sequence: CASTRRTGELFF. CDR3 coding DNA: TGCGCCAGCACTCGGAGGACCGGGGAGCTGTTTTTT. Combining the CDR3 with reference TRBV5-1 and TRBJ2-2 gives the whole variable domain KAGVTQTPRYLIKTRGQQVTLSCSPISGHRSVSWYQQTPGQGLQFLFEYFSETQRNKGNFPGRFSGRQFSNSRSEMNVSTLELGDSALYLCASTRRTGELFFGEGSRLTVL.